This T cell receptor beta chain was sequenced in a study of naive and memory T cell subsets. J lost 2 bases, V lost 5 bases, and 12 bases had no gene match. CDR3 length equals 17 residues. Germline V lookup: CDR1 MNHEY, CDR2 SMNVEV (reference sequence). The SP2 primer and nested alpha and beta constant region primers amplified ligated cDNA in four rounds. TCRdb fed the UMI-ligation and nested PCR reads into MiXCR, producing one record per CDR3 protein. The sample consists of about 37,000 distinct CDR3 sequences, roughly 11% of them appearing once. This clonotype was counted many times. The treatment is: skin biopsy from PPD injection site in Mantoux-positive individual. A UMI-containing oligonucleotide was joined by 3' ligation to the TCR cDNA template.

The clonotype was recovered from an adult in good health. This rearrangement joins TRBV27 to TRBJ2-3; 8 nucleotides match TRBD2. Source: skin, taken from a tuberculin skin test site. The CDR3 nucleotides read TGTGCCAGCAGTCCCCAACAAGCGGGAGCCGACACAGATACGCAGTATTTT. This translates into CASSPQQAGADTDTQYF.